This T cell receptor (beta chain) was found in a study of cytomegalovirus exposure and HLA in healthy donors. The PCR contained 60 Vbeta and 13 Jbeta primers. TCRdb's copy holds only in-frame clones and misses some; the assay was immunoSEQ multiplex PCR. There are around 150,000 clones in the sample; roughly 70% occur only once, and roughly 3% lies in the top ten. The CDR3 contains 13 residues. Trimming took off 8 bases at V and 3 bases at J, with 13 bases between the two ends. Germline V gene lookup returns CDR1 SEHNR and CDR2 FQNEAQ (reference sequence). The receptor was isolated from a woman in her forties or fifties in good health and CMV-seropositive. The sequencing sample was made of PBMCs. This chain links TRBV7-9 with TRBJ1-2, with D perhaps matching TRBD1 (5 bases). The CDR3 DNA follows: TGTGCCAGCCAAGCCTGGGGCGACTATGGCTACACCTTC. Translating it yields CASQAWGDYGYTF.